These 5 T cell receptor beta chains were all obtained from the same sample, sequenced in a study of blood T cell repertoires in COVID-19. The data were produced by immunoSEQ multiplex PCR, yet TCRdb's version contains in-frame clones alone and is incomplete. The profile shows 50,000 to 80,000 clones, under 80% of them singletons. The sequenced material came from peripheral blood. Receptor source: a human donor in a cohort sampled during active COVID-19.

V usage is TRBV28 and J usage is TRBJ2-6; TRBD1 matches at 8 bases. Germline trimming cut 6 bases from V and 1 base from J; bases unmatched to any gene: 8. Germline lookup yields CDR1 MDHEN and CDR2 SYDVKM. The CDR3 runs to 17 residues. CDR3 nucleotides: TGTGCCAGCAGCCCGCAGGGGGCAGGATCTGGGGCCAACGTCCTGACTTTC. It translates to CASSPQGAGSGANVLTF. The full variable domain, with the rest looked up from reference TRBV28 and TRBJ2-6, is DVKVTQSSRYLVKRTGEKVFLECVQDMDHENMFWYRQDPGLGLRLIYFSYDVKMKEKGDIPEGYSVSREKKERFSLILESASTNQTSMYLCASSPQGAGSGANVLTFGAGSRLTVL.

The gene calls are TRBV7-2 and TRBJ1-2; a possible D gene is TRBD1 (6 bases). Germline loops: CDR1 SGHTA, CDR2 FQGNSA. V was trimmed by 0 bases and J by 7 bases, leaving 15 bases between them. CDR3 length: 15 amino acids. The CDR3: CASSLARGSGIGYTF. The CDR3, as DNA: TGTGCCAGCAGCTTAGCTAGGGGGTCGGGGATTGGCTACACCTTC.

The chain links TRBV7-2 to TRBJ2-5; 7 bases align to TRBD2. This CDR3 has 16 amino acids. CDR1 and CDR2 from the germline V gene are SGHTA and FQGNSA. Trimming at V came to 5 bases and at J to 5 bases, leaving 14 bases not matched to a gene. The CDR3 sequence: CASSQTAVRGGETQYF. The CDR3 region has the DNA TGTGCCAGCAGCCAAACTGCGGTGCGGGGAGGGGAGACCCAGTACTTC.

This clone turned up a few times. The gene calls are TRBV6-1 and TRBJ2-7; D is possibly TRBD1 (5 bases). Germline V gene sequence: CDR1 MNHNS, CDR2 SASEGT. Trimming stripped 1 base from V and 7 bases from J, with 14 bases between. There are 14 residues in the CDR3. The CDR3: CASSEDWTTREQYF. CDR3 coding DNA: TGTGCCAGCAGTGAAGATTGGACAACCCGGGAGCAGTACTTC.

As regards this clone: Other DNA sequences of this sample code for an identical CDR3. The rearrangement links TRBV5-4 to TRBJ1-2, with 9 nucleotides matching TRBD1. CDR1 is SGHNT, CDR2 YYREEE, per germline (reference sequence). The J segment lost 6 bases and the V segment lost 5 bases, leaving 5 bases of the junction unmatched. CDR3 length equals 13 residues. The CDR3 nucleotides are TGTGCCAGCAGTCCTACAGGGGGCGATGGCTACACCTTC. Translating it yields CASSPTGGDGYTF.